Listed below are T cell receptor beta chains from one sample, sequenced in a study of T cells in Graves' hyperthyroidism and ophthalmopathy. TCRdb ran MiXCR on the multiplex PCR reads and lists one entry per CDR3 protein. The table records 300,000 to 400,000 distinct CDR3 sequences, about 18% of them present only once. Sequencing was done on a sample of blood. The receptors here all came from a young man with Graves' ophthalmopathy. The CDR3 runs from the conserved cysteine through the conserved F or W. D genes are given only for firm matches. For some rows the clone size is stated as once, few or many, or as a class when expanded; others skip it.

v_gene: TRBV24-1; j_gene: TRBJ2-7; abundance: few; d_gene: TRBD1; CDR3nt: TGTGCCACCAGTGATTTAGGACAGGACAACTACGAGCAGTACTTC; CDR3aa: CATSDLGQDNYEQYF
v_gene: TRBV28; j_gene: TRBJ1-5; abundance: many; d_gene: TRBD1; CDR3nt: TGTGCCAGCAGCCGGGACAGGGGTTCTAGCAATCAGCCCCAGCATTTT; CDR3aa: CASSRDRGSSNQPQHF
v_gene: TRBV28; j_gene: TRBJ1-4; abundance: many; d_gene: TRBD1; CDR3nt: TGTGCCAGCAGTTTATCGGACAGGGGAGGCGAAAAACTGTTTTTT; CDR3aa: CASSLSDRGGEKLFF
v_gene: TRBV28; j_gene: TRBJ1-4; abundance: many; d_gene: TRBD1; CDR3nt: TGTGCCAGCAGTTCCTCTTCGACAGGGGGATATGAAAAACTGTTTTTT; CDR3aa: CASSSSSTGGYEKLFF
v_gene: TRBV12-3/TRBV12-4; j_gene: TRBJ2-5; abundance: few; d_gene: NA; CDR3nt: TGTGCCAGCAGTTTAGCGCCACTGCAAGAGACCCAGTACTTC; CDR3aa: CASSLAPLQETQYF
v_gene: TRBV16; j_gene: TRBJ1-5; abundance: NA; d_gene: NA; CDR3nt: TGTGCCAGCAGCCAATCGGGTGGCAATCAGCCCCAGCATTTT; CDR3aa: CASSQSGGNQPQHF
v_gene: TRBV18; j_gene: TRBJ2-3; abundance: many; d_gene: NA; CDR3nt: TGTGCCAGCTCACCCCCCAGGGGAATCGATACGCAGTATTTT; CDR3aa: CASSPPRGIDTQYF
v_gene: TRBV7-9; j_gene: TRBJ1-5; abundance: NA; d_gene: NA; CDR3nt: TGTGCCAGCAGCCAAGTAGGGTCCGACCAGCCCCAGCATTTT; CDR3aa: CASSQVGSDQPQHF
v_gene: TRBV28; j_gene: TRBJ1-6; abundance: many; d_gene: NA; CDR3nt: TGTGCCAGTGGCTCCTATAATTCACCCCTCCACTTT; CDR3aa: CASGSYNSPLHF
v_gene: TRBV12-3/TRBV12-4; j_gene: TRBJ1-2; abundance: many; d_gene: NA; CDR3nt: TGTGCCAGCAGTTTTCACGGGGATGGCTACACCTTC; CDR3aa: CASSFHGDGYTF
v_gene: TRBV4-1; j_gene: TRBJ1-5; abundance: NA; d_gene: TRBD1; CDR3nt: TGCGCCAGCAGCCACCCGACAGGGGGCTCCAATCAGCCCCAGCATTTT; CDR3aa: CASSHPTGGSNQPQHF
v_gene: TRBV9; j_gene: TRBJ2-5; abundance: few; d_gene: NA; CDR3nt: TGTGCCAGCAGCGTAGGGACTGCGGAAGGGGAGACCCAGTACTTC; CDR3aa: CASSVGTAEGETQYF
v_gene: TRBV29-1; j_gene: TRBJ1-4; abundance: NA; d_gene: NA; CDR3nt: TGCAGCGTTGATGGGCCCGACAGAGGCGGAGCAACTAATGAAAAACTGTTTTTT; CDR3aa: CSVDGPDRGGATNEKLFF
v_gene: TRBV7-9; j_gene: TRBJ1-1; abundance: many; d_gene: NA; CDR3nt: TGTGCCAGCAGCCCCGGGTCTGGAGCTGAAGCTTTCTTT; CDR3aa: CASSPGSGAEAFF
v_gene: TRBV6-1; j_gene: TRBJ2-1; abundance: many; d_gene: NA; CDR3nt: TGTGCCAGCAGCGTTAAGGGGCAGAATGGCTATGAGCAGTTCTTC; CDR3aa: CASSVKGQNGYEQFF
v_gene: TRBV20-1; j_gene: TRBJ1-1; abundance: many; d_gene: NA; CDR3nt: TGCAGTGCCCTCGGGGGGGTTGAAGCTTTCTTT; CDR3aa: CSALGGVEAFF
v_gene: TRBV12-3/TRBV12-4; j_gene: TRBJ1-6; abundance: many; d_gene: NA; CDR3nt: TGTGCCAGCAGTGAGACAGGAGTTCGTAATTCACCCCTCCACTTT; CDR3aa: CASSETGVRNSPLHF
v_gene: TRBV6-6; j_gene: TRBJ2-5; abundance: NA; d_gene: TRBD2; CDR3nt: TGTGCCAGCAGTTACTCGATATCCGGGAGCGGGAGTAGGGGGTCGGGGGAGACCCAGTACTTC; CDR3aa: CASSYSISGSGSRGSGETQYF
v_gene: TRBV7-9; j_gene: TRBJ1-6; abundance: many; d_gene: NA; CDR3nt: TGTGCCAGCAGCCCAAGCGGTACCGCTCCCCTCCACTTT; CDR3aa: CASSPSGTAPLHF
v_gene: TRBV7-8; j_gene: TRBJ2-6; abundance: NA; d_gene: TRBD1; CDR3nt: TGTGCCAGCAGCTTAGAGGCAGGGGGCGCGCTAGGGGCCAACGTCCTGACTTTC; CDR3aa: CASSLEAGGALGANVLTF
v_gene: TRBV7-3; j_gene: TRBJ2-2; abundance: NA; d_gene: NA; CDR3nt: TGTGCCTGCACGGACACCGGGGAGCTGTTTTTT; CDR3aa: CACTDTGELFF
v_gene: TRBV7-9; j_gene: TRBJ2-6; abundance: NA; d_gene: NA; CDR3nt: TGTGCCAGCAGCCCGTCAAACGTCCTGACTTTC; CDR3aa: CASSPSNVLTF
v_gene: TRBV3-1; j_gene: TRBJ1-2; abundance: NA; d_gene: NA; CDR3nt: TGTGCCAGCAGCCAAGGGACAGTCCAGGGGTACTATGGCTACACCTTC; CDR3aa: CASSQGTVQGYYGYTF
v_gene: TRBV6-1; j_gene: TRBJ1-3; abundance: NA; d_gene: NA; CDR3nt: TGTGCCAGCAGTGAGGCCGGACAGACTGGAAACACCATATATTTT; CDR3aa: CASSEAGQTGNTIYF
v_gene: TRBV3-1; j_gene: TRBJ2-3; abundance: few; d_gene: NA; CDR3nt: TGTGCCAGCAGCCAAGCCAGGGACGTTAGAGAAGTCGGCACAGATACGCAGTATTTT; CDR3aa: CASSQARDVREVGTDTQYF
v_gene: TRBV11-2; j_gene: TRBJ1-4; abundance: few; d_gene: NA; CDR3nt: TGTGCCAGCAGCTTCCGGGGCGGACCCCAGGATAATGAAAAACTGTTTTTT; CDR3aa: CASSFRGGPQDNEKLFF
v_gene: TRBV19; j_gene: TRBJ1-2; abundance: NA; d_gene: NA; CDR3nt: TGTGCCAGTAGCTTCGGATGGCAGGGGAAGATAGGCTACACCTTC; CDR3aa: CASSFGWQGKIGYTF